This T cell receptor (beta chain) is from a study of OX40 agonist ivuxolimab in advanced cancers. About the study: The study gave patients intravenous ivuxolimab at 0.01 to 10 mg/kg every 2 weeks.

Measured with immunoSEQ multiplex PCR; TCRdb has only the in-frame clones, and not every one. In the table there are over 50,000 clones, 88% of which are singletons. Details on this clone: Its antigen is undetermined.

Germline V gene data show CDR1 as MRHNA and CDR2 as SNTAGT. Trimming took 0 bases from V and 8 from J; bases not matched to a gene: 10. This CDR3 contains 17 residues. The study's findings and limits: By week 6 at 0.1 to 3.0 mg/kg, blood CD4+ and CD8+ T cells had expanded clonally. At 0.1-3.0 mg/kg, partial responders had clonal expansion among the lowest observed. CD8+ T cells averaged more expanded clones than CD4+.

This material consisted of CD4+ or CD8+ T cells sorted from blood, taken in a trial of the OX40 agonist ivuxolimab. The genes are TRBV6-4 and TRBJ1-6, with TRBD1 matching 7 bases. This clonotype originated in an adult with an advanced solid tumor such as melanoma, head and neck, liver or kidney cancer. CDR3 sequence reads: CASSDSARGFDDSPLHF. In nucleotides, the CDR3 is TGTGCCAGCAGTGACTCGGCCAGGGGGTTTGATGATTCACCCCTCCACTTT.